The rows below give T cell receptor beta chains drawn from one sample of a study of TIL therapy for anti-PD-1-resistant metastatic lung cancer. Data came from immunoSEQ multiplex PCR; TCRdb stores just in-frame clones and leaves some out. The repertoire consists of nearly 60,000 clones, with less than 75% occurring once and the leading ten covering about 2%. Specimen: blood, collected at baseline. The source of these receptors is a person aged 25 to 85 with non-small cell lung cancer. Both conserved end residues are trimmed from each CDR3.

TRBV7-9,TRBJ2-7,ASSLLVGTSGSYEQY
TRBV5-1,TRBJ1-1,ASSLNPSGGATEAF
TRBV7-8,TRBJ1-2,ASSLWTGGAYGYT
TRBV28,TRBJ1-5,ASSSWEGRNNQPQH
TRBV4-3,TRBJ1-2,ASSQQGLGGYT
TRBV9,TRBJ2-3,ASSVAAWDTDTQY
TRBV27,TRBJ1-5,ATGSIYSNQPQH
TRBV6-1,TRBJ2-1,ASSEGIAGGTYNEQF
TRBV19,TRBJ2-7,ASSETGATSEY
TRBV2,TRBJ1-1,ASSGIQGGTEAF
TRBV15,TRBJ1-5,ATSRGRGRRSNQPQH
TRBV28,TRBJ1-2,ASSSIWGSLDGYT
TRBV6-6,TRBJ1-1,ASSPNDRGTEAF
TRBV5-6,TRBJ2-2,ASRGTRDGELF
TRBV28,TRBJ1-5,ASSLGSAWTPLSNQPQH
TRBV7-9,TRBJ2-1,ASSWEGSYNEQF
TRBV29-1,TRBJ2-1,SVFYNEQF
TRBV10-3,TRBJ2-5,AIRDVLQGETQY
TRBV11-3,TRBJ1-1,ASSLNGKRPGFNTEAF
TRBV27,TRBJ2-2,ASSFSGPNTGELF
TRBV20-1,TRBJ2-7,SASGAYEQY
TRBV5-6,TRBJ1-5,ASSQTQSGPNQPQH
TRBV28,TRBJ2-5,ASSPRWTSGRRWKETQY
TRBV2,TRBJ2-2,ASSVLGELF
TRBV20-1,TRBJ1-2,SASPYGYT
TRBV29-1,TRBJ2-5,SQRTQKETQY
TRBV11-2,TRBJ2-7,ASSAVWRKPYEQY
TRBV18,TRBJ2-1,ASSPHPMDEQF
TRBV5-1,TRBJ1-3,ASSLLGSSGNTIY
TRBV6-5,TRBJ1-1,ASSRGLNTEAF
TRBV27,TRBJ1-6,ASSLLPGTHNSPLH
TRBV30,TRBJ1-4,AWSRGGRNEKLF
TRBV6-5,TRBJ2-5,ASRSDRAWTGTQY
TRBV7-2,TRBJ1-1,ASSFLTQNTEAF
TRBV4-1,TRBJ2-7,ASSVRVPPYYEQY
TRBV6-1,TRBJ1-2,ASSVYYGYT
TRBV20-1,TRBJ2-7,SARDRRAQY
TRBV2,TRBJ1-2,ASSVRTGFSGYT
TRBV18,TRBJ2-5,ASSPGTSGTGQETQY
TRBV25-1,TRBJ1-5,ASSEYEGEGSNQPQH